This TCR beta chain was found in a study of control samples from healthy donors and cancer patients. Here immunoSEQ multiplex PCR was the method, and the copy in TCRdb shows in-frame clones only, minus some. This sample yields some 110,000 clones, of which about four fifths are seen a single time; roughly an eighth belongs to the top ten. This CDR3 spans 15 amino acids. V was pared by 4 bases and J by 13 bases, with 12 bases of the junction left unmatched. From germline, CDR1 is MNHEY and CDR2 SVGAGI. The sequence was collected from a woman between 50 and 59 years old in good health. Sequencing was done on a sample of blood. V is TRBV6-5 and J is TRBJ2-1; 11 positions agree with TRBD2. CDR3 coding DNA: TGTGCCAGCAGTTCCTCCGGGACTAGCGGCTCACTTCAGTTCTTC. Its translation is CASSSSGTSGSLQFF.